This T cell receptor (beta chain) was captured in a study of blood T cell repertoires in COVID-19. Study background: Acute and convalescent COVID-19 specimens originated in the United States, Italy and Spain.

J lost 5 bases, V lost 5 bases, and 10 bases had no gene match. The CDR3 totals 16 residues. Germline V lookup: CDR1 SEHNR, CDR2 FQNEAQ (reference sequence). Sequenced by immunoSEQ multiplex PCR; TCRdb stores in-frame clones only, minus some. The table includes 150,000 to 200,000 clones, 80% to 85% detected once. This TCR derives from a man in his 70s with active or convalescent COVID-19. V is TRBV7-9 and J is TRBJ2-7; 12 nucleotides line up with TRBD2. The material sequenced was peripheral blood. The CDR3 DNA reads TGTGCCAGCAGCAGCCCCCTAGCGGGAGGGCCTCACGAGCAGTACTTC. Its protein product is CASSSPLAGGPHEQYF.